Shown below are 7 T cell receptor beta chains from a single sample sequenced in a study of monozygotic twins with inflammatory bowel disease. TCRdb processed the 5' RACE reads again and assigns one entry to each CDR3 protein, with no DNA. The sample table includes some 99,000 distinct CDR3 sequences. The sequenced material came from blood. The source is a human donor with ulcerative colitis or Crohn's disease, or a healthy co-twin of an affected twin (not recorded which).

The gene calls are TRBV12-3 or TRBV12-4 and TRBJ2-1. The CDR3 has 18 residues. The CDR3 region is CASSFSLTPQSSYNEQFF.

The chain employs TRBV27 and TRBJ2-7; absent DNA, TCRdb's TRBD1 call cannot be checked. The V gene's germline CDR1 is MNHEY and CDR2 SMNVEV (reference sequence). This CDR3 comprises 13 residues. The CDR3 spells CASSPDRGNEQYF.

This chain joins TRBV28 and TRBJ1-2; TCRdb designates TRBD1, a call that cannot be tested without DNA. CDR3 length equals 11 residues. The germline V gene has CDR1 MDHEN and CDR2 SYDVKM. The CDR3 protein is CASPGGRGYTF.

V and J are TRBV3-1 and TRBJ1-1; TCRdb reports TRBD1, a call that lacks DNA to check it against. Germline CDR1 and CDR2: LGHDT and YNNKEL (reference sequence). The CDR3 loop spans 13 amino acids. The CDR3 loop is CASSSGGGTEAFF.

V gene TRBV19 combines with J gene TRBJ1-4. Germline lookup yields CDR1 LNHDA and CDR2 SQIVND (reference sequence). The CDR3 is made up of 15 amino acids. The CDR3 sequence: CASSISGRLNEKLFF.

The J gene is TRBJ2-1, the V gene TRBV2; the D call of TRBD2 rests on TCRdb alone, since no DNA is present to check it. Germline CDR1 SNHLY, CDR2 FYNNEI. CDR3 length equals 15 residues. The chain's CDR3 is CASSEGLAGGNEQFF.

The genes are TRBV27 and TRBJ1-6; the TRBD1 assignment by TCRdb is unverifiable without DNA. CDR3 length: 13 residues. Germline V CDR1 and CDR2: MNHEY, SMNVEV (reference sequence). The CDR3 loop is CASSFGTGSPVHF.